The rows below give T cell receptor beta chains drawn from one sample of a study of cytomegalovirus exposure and HLA in healthy donors. Using immunoSEQ multiplex PCR, the repertoire was profiled, and TCRdb retains in-frame clones only, with some absent. The sample lists roughly 75,000 clones; around 94% were seen once. The sequenced material came from PBMCs. The receptor set was obtained from a young woman in good health and CMV-seronegative. Each CDR3 is given with its conserved first and last residue. Fields, in order: J gene, V gene, D gene, clone size, CDR3 DNA, CDR3 protein. D genes are given only for firm matches. Only some rows state a clone size, as once, few, many or a class for expanded clones.

>TRBJ1-5|TRBV6-6|-|-
TGTGCCAGCAGTCGATCGGGAGATAGCAATCAGCCCCAGCATTTT
CASSRSGDSNQPQHF
>TRBJ1-2|TRBV6-5|-|-
TGTGCCAGCAGTGCCTACGGTCTTGGTGGCTACACCTTC
CASSAYGLGGYTF
>TRBJ1-2|TRBV13|-|-
TGTGCCAGCAGCCAAAACGGCGGGGCGTCCTATGGCTACACCTTC
CASSQNGGASYGYTF
>TRBJ2-7|TRBV11-2|-|-
TGTGCCAGCAGCTTAGCGGGGGTTCACGAGCAGTACTTC
CASSLAGVHEQYF
>TRBJ2-5|TRBV30|-|-
TGTGCCTGGAGTGTACTTCGGGAAGAGACCCAGTACTTC
CAWSVLREETQYF
>TRBJ2-7|TRBV30|-|once
TGTGCCTGGAGTGCTACAGGGTACATATTCCTCGAGCAGTACTTC
CAWSATGYIFLEQYF
>TRBJ2-3|TRBV4-3|-|-
TGCGCCAGCAGCCAAGATCTGTCCAGGGGAATTCCAGATACGCAGTATTTT
CASSQDLSRGIPDTQYF
>TRBJ1-2|TRBV4-3|TRBD1|once
TGCGCCAGCAGCCAAGAGACAGGGAACTATGGCTACACCTTC
CASSQETGNYGYTF
>TRBJ2-5|TRBV11-3|TRBD1|once
TGTGCCAGCAGCCCCATCGAGCAGAAAATCCAAGACAGGGGTTGGGAGACCCAGTACTTC
CASSPIEQKIQDRGWETQYF
>TRBJ1-2|TRBV4-3|TRBD1|-
TGCGCCAGCAGCCAAGCGACGACCGGGACAGGGGTAGGGTATGGCTACACCTTC
CASSQATTGTGVGYGYTF
>TRBJ2-7|TRBV13|TRBD2|-
TGTGCCAGCAGCTTAGTTGGTTGGGCCTCCCGGACGGGAGGGAGCTCCTACGAGCAGTACTTC
CASSLVGWASRTGGSSYEQYF
>TRBJ2-1|TRBV5-4|TRBD2|-
TGTGCCAGCAGCTCAGGACTAGCGGGGAATAATGAGCAGTTCTTC
CASSSGLAGNNEQFF
>TRBJ1-3|TRBV30|-|-
TGTGCCTGGATCTCCGGAAACACCATATATTTT
CAWISGNTIYF
>TRBJ2-5|TRBV19|-|-
TGTGCCAGTACCTCGTCTTTTTTACAAGAGACCCAGTACTTC
CASTSSFLQETQYF
>TRBJ1-5|TRBV2|-|-
TGTGCCAGCAGGGGGTTTACGGGAAGCAATCAGCCCCAGCATTTT
CASRGFTGSNQPQHF
>TRBJ2-5|TRBV2|TRBD2|once
TGTGCCAGCAAGGGACTAGCGGGGGGGCTGGAGACCCAGTACTTC
CASKGLAGGLETQYF
>TRBJ1-2|TRBV5-1|-|few
TGCGCCAGCAGCTCAACTGGGGGGAGAATCAATGGCTACACCTTC
CASSSTGGRINGYTF
>TRBJ2-7|TRBV27|-|-
TGTGCCAGCAGTCCGCTTGGGGGCCCCTACGAGCAGTACTTC
CASSPLGGPYEQYF
>TRBJ2-7|TRBV12-1|-|-
TGTGCCAGCAGCTCGGACCGGGACAGCTCCTACGAGCAGTACTTC
CASSSDRDSSYEQYF
>TRBJ2-2|TRBV5-1|TRBD2|-
TGCGCCAGCAGCCAGCCGCCGACTAGCGGCGGGGAGCTGTTTTTT
CASSQPPTSGGELFF
>TRBJ2-1|TRBV19|-|-
TGTGCCAGTAGTATTGGTCCGGGAGCAGGCTCCTACAATGAGCAGTTCTTC
CASSIGPGAGSYNEQFF
>TRBJ2-3|TRBV7-3|TRBD2|-
TGTGCCAGCAGCTCAGCGGGAGTGGGAGATACGCAGTATTTT
CASSSAGVGDTQYF
>TRBJ1-4|TRBV27|-|-
TGTGCCAGCAGTACGCAGTATAATGAAAAACTGTTTTTT
CASSTQYNEKLFF
>TRBJ2-7|TRBV11-2|TRBD1|-
TGTGCCAGCAGCCCGACAGGGAACCCGTCCTACGAGCAGTACTTC
CASSPTGNPSYEQYF
>TRBJ2-7|TRBV19|-|-
TGTGCCAGTAGTTCGACTACCATCTCCTACGAGCAGTACTTC
CASSSTTISYEQYF
>TRBJ1-3|TRBV9|-|-
TGTGCCAGCAGCGCTCTCTCTGGAAACACCATATATTTT
CASSALSGNTIYF
>TRBJ2-7|TRBV7-9|-|once
TGTGCCAGCAGCTTGACCGGGACAAGGGATTACGAGCAGTACTTC
CASSLTGTRDYEQYF
>TRBJ2-5|TRBV7-2|TRBD2|-
TGTGCCAGCAGCTTAGACCTAGCGGGGGAGTACCAAGAGACCCAGTACTTC
CASSLDLAGEYQETQYF
>TRBJ2-1|TRBV7-2|TRBD2|-
TGTGCCAGCAGCTTAGTGAGCGGGAGAGGTAATGAGCAGTTCTTC
CASSLVSGRGNEQFF
>TRBJ2-1|TRBV19|-|-
TGTGCCAGTAGTATAGGACCTAGGGGCAATGAGCAGTTCTTC
CASSIGPRGNEQFF
>TRBJ2-3|TRBV5-1|TRBD2|-
TGCGCCAGCAGCTTGAGCGCGGGGGGGCGAGCAGATACGCAGTATTTT
CASSLSAGGRADTQYF
>TRBJ2-1|TRBV4-1|TRBD1|-
TGCGCCAGCAGCCAAGGGCCTGACAGGGGCCTGGATGAGCAGTTCTTC
CASSQGPDRGLDEQFF
>TRBJ2-7|TRBV6-6|TRBD2|-
TGTGCCAGCCTTGGGACTAGCGGGAGTTACGAGCAGTACTTC
CASLGTSGSYEQYF
>TRBJ2-6|TRBV18|-|-
TGTGCCACCTCCTCGGTTTCTGGGGCCAACGTCCTGACTTTC
CATSSVSGANVLTF
>TRBJ1-2|TRBV5-4|TRBD1|-
TGTGCCAGCAGCTTGGGAGGGACAGGGATTCAGGGGTATGGCTACACCTTC
CASSLGGTGIQGYGYTF
>TRBJ2-2|TRBV29-1|TRBD1|-
TGCAGCGGTAGGACAGGATCCGCGAACACCGGGGAGCTGTTTTTT
CSGRTGSANTGELFF
>TRBJ1-6|TRBV5-1|TRBD1|-
TGCGCCAGCAGCTCCCTACAGGGGGCAGAATCACCCCTCCACTTT
CASSSLQGAESPLHF
>TRBJ1-2|TRBV2|TRBD1|-
TGTGCCAGCAGAGCCGGGACAGGTGATTCGGGAGGCTACACCTTC
CASRAGTGDSGGYTF
>TRBJ2-2|TRBV11-3|TRBD2|-
TGTGCCAGCAGCTTAGCGGGAGGGATGGGCGCCGGGGAGCTGTTTTTT
CASSLAGGMGAGELFF
>TRBJ2-7|TRBV5-6|TRBD2|-
TGTGCCAGCAGCTCCCAGTATTTAGCGGGAGGGCCTCGTCACGAGCAGTACTTC
CASSSQYLAGGPRHEQYF
>TRBJ2-1|TRBV27|-|-
TGTGCCAGCAGTTACCGCGGGCGGAGGGAATACAATGAGCAGTTCTTC
CASSYRGRREYNEQFF
>TRBJ2-1|TRBV7-9|TRBD2|-
TGTGCCAGCACCTCCCCTTGGGGGGGAAGCAATGAGCAGTTCTTC
CASTSPWGGSNEQFF
>TRBJ1-2|TRBV10-3|-|-
TGTGCCATCAGTGAGGGGGCGGGAGGCTACACCTTC
CAISEGAGGYTF
>TRBJ2-1|TRBV14|TRBD2|-
TGTGCCAGCAGCCAAGAAGAAACGTGGAGCGGGATTGCCTACAATGAGCAGTTCTTC
CASSQEETWSGIAYNEQFF
>TRBJ2-7|TRBV30|-|-
TGTGCCTGGTCTCCCCGGGGGGCACCATATTACGAGCAGTACTTC
CAWSPRGAPYYEQYF
>TRBJ1-2|TRBV5-5|TRBD1|-
TGTGCCAGCAGCGCCGGGACAGGGATGATCCCCTATGGCTACACCTTC
CASSAGTGMIPYGYTF
>TRBJ2-7|TRBV11-2|TRBD1|-
TGTGCCAGCAGGAGGACAGGGAACTACGAGCAGTACTTC
CASRRTGNYEQYF
>TRBJ2-7|TRBV19|TRBD2|-
TGTGCCAGTAGTTGGACTAGCGGGAGCGATAGCTCCTACGAGCAGTACTTC
CASSWTSGSDSSYEQYF
>TRBJ1-1|TRBV5-1|TRBD1|-
TGCGCCAGCAGCACGGACAGGGCCACTGAAGCTTTCTTT
CASSTDRATEAFF
>TRBJ1-5|TRBV4-3|TRBD1|-
TGCGCCAGCAGCCAGCACCCGGGACAGCCTATTCAGCCCCAGCATTTT
CASSQHPGQPIQPQHF
>TRBJ2-7|TRBV9|-|-
TGTGCCAGCAGCGTAGGGGCAGGGCAACCCTACGAGCAGTACTTC
CASSVGAGQPYEQYF
>TRBJ1-6|TRBV5-1|-|few
TGCGCCAGCAGCTTGGCCGGGATCTCCTCACCCCTCCACTTT
CASSLAGISSPLHF
>TRBJ1-2|TRBV7-8|-|-
TGTGCCAGCAGCTCCGCTACCGTCCGGGACTCTTTAAACTATGGCTACACCTTC
CASSSATVRDSLNYGYTF
>TRBJ1-4|TRBV7-9|-|-
TGTGCCAGCAGCCCCACGGGACAATATGAAAAACTGTTTTTT
CASSPTGQYEKLFF
>TRBJ2-1|TRBV27|-|-
TGTGCCAGCAGTTTAGCGGCGTACAATGAGCAGTTCTTC
CASSLAAYNEQFF
>TRBJ2-3|TRBV7-2|-|-
TGTGCCAGCAGCTTAGCGGGGGCTACAGATACGCAGTATTTT
CASSLAGATDTQYF
>TRBJ1-1|TRBV5-4|TRBD1|few
TGTGCCAGCAGCCAGCTTCTAGGGACAGCGAACACTGAAGCTTTCTTT
CASSQLLGTANTEAFF
>TRBJ2-7|TRBV27|TRBD1|-
TGTGCCAGCAAGGGGACAGGTTCCTACGAGCAGTACTTC
CASKGTGSYEQYF
>TRBJ1-5|TRBV6-5|-|once
TGTGCCAGCAGCTCGCTTGGCCCCAGTCAGCCCCAGCATTTT
CASSSLGPSQPQHF